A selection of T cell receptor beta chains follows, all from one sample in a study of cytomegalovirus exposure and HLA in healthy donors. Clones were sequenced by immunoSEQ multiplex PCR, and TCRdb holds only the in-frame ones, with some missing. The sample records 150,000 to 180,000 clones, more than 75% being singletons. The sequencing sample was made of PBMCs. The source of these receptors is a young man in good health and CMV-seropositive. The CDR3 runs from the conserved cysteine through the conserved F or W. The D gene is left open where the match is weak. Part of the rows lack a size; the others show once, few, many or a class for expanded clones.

CDR3: CASRETSQKQFF
DNA: TGTGCCAGCAGAGAGACTAGTCAGAAGCAGTTCTTC
D: NA
V: TRBV28
J: TRBJ2-1
size: once

CDR3: CASSGVRTNPTHEQYF
DNA: TGTGCCAGCAGTGGGGTTCGGACAAACCCAACGCACGAGCAGTACTTC
D: NA
V: TRBV6-1
J: TRBJ2-7
size: NA

CDR3: CASSSKTGTRGGDTQYF
DNA: TGTGCCAGCAGCTCTAAAACCGGGACTAGGGGCGGGGATACGCAGTATTTT
D: TRBD2
V: TRBV13
J: TRBJ2-3
size: NA

CDR3: CASRDGTGNYGYTF
DNA: TGTGCCAGCAGAGACGGGACAGGAAACTATGGCTACACCTTC
D: TRBD1
V: TRBV28
J: TRBJ1-2
size: NA

CDR3: CASSMRRSQETQYF
DNA: TGTGCCAGTAGTATGAGGAGGAGTCAAGAGACCCAGTACTTC
D: NA
V: TRBV19
J: TRBJ2-5
size: NA

CDR3: CASSTLSGTSSSETQYF
DNA: TGTGCCAGTAGTACTCTATCCGGGACTAGTTCGAGCGAGACCCAGTACTTC
D: TRBD2
V: TRBV19
J: TRBJ2-5
size: NA

CDR3: CASSTTGARAQYF
DNA: TGTGCCAGCAGCACGACAGGGGCAAGGGCCCAGTACTTC
D: TRBD1
V: TRBV7-2
J: TRBJ2-5
size: NA

CDR3: CAWSATGPDTQYF
DNA: TGTGCCTGGAGCGCTACAGGGCCAGATACGCAGTATTTT
D: NA
V: TRBV30
J: TRBJ2-3
size: NA

CDR3: CASSPRGTGTYNEQFF
DNA: TGTGCCAGCTCACCACGCGGTACCGGTACCTACAATGAGCAGTTCTTC
D: NA
V: TRBV18
J: TRBJ2-1
size: NA

CDR3: CANRSGSKQETQYF
DNA: TGTGCCAATCGTAGCGGGTCCAAGCAAGAGACCCAGTACTTC
D: TRBD2
V: TRBV6-4
J: TRBJ2-5
size: NA

CDR3: CATRTSSPYEQYF
DNA: TGTGCCACGCGGACTAGCTCGCCCTACGAGCAGTACTTC
D: TRBD2
V: TRBV6-1
J: TRBJ2-7
size: NA

CDR3: CASGYYRGSISYEQYF
DNA: TGTGCTAGTGGATATTACAGGGGATCGATCTCCTACGAGCAGTACTTC
D: TRBD1
V: TRBV12-5
J: TRBJ2-7
size: NA

CDR3: CASSLWSRGGVPGELFF
DNA: TGTGCCAGCAGTTTATGGTCGAGGGGCGGGGTGCCCGGGGAGCTGTTTTTT
D: NA
V: TRBV28
J: TRBJ2-2
size: NA

CDR3: CASSAGHGSGYEQYF
DNA: TGTGCCAGCAGCGCCGGACATGGTTCTGGGTACGAGCAGTACTTC
D: NA
V: TRBV9
J: TRBJ2-7
size: once

CDR3: CASSKGLSSGNTIYF
DNA: TGTGCCAGCAGCAAGGGGCTGAGCTCTGGAAACACCATATATTTT
D: NA
V: TRBV28
J: TRBJ1-3
size: NA

CDR3: CASSETGDRNTEAFF
DNA: TGTGCCAGCAGCGAGACAGGGGATAGGAACACTGAAGCTTTCTTT
D: TRBD1
V: TRBV28
J: TRBJ1-1
size: NA

CDR3: CASSLIQGANNEQFF
DNA: TGTGCCAGCAGTCTCATACAGGGGGCAAACAATGAGCAGTTCTTC
D: TRBD1
V: TRBV28
J: TRBJ2-1
size: NA

CDR3: CASSFLHRDQPQHF
DNA: TGTGCCAGCAGCTTCCTTCACAGGGATCAGCCCCAGCATTTT
D: NA
V: TRBV5-5
J: TRBJ1-5
size: NA

CDR3: CASSYSPIAGRGYEQFF
DNA: TGTGCCAGCAGCTATAGCCCGATAGCGGGACGAGGTTATGAGCAGTTCTTC
D: TRBD2
V: TRBV2
J: TRBJ2-1
size: NA

CDR3: CASSQDLRGQGGQPQHF
DNA: TGTGCCAGCAGCCAAGATTTAAGAGGACAGGGGGGACAGCCCCAGCATTTT
D: TRBD1
V: TRBV4-2
J: TRBJ1-5
size: NA

CDR3: CASKGLAGRDTQYF
DNA: TGCGCCAGCAAGGGACTAGCGGGAAGAGATACGCAGTATTTT
D: TRBD2
V: TRBV4-1
J: TRBJ2-3
size: few

CDR3: CASSLDLGGSNYEQYF
DNA: TGTGCCAGCAGCTTAGATCTTGGGGGGTCGAACTACGAGCAGTACTTC
D: NA
V: TRBV11-2
J: TRBJ2-7
size: NA

CDR3: CAWSDRAVATYNEQFF
DNA: TGTGCCTGGAGTGACAGGGCGGTAGCCACCTACAATGAGCAGTTCTTC
D: NA
V: TRBV30
J: TRBJ2-1
size: few

CDR3: CASSTPPGSGANVLTF
DNA: TGTGCCAGTAGTACGCCTCCGGGCTCTGGGGCCAACGTCCTGACTTTC
D: NA
V: TRBV19
J: TRBJ2-6
size: NA

CDR3: CASSLSVKTGKRDEQFF
DNA: TGTGCCAGCAGTTTATCCGTCAAGACAGGGAAGCGCGATGAGCAGTTCTTC
D: TRBD1
V: TRBV7-9
J: TRBJ2-1
size: few

CDR3: CASRAGYNTQYF
DNA: TGTGCCAGCCGGGCGGGTTACAATACGCAGTATTTT
D: NA
V: TRBV6-1
J: TRBJ2-3
size: NA

CDR3: CAWKAHGGPTGELFF
DNA: TGTGCCTGGAAGGCCCATGGAGGACCCACCGGGGAGCTGTTTTTT
D: NA
V: TRBV30
J: TRBJ2-2
size: NA

CDR3: CASSFRRSNQPQHF
DNA: TGTGCCAGCAGCTTTCGGAGAAGCAATCAGCCCCAGCATTTT
D: NA
V: TRBV5-6
J: TRBJ1-5
size: few

CDR3: CASSPGQGRGGYTF
DNA: TGTGCCAGCAGCCCGGGACAGGGCAGAGGAGGCTACACCTTC
D: TRBD1
V: TRBV7-2
J: TRBJ1-2
size: NA

CDR3: CASSLTGESYEQYF
DNA: TGTGCCAGCAGCTTGACAGGGGAATCCTACGAGCAGTACTTC
D: TRBD1
V: TRBV7-9
J: TRBJ2-7
size: once

CDR3: CASSLGPRDTTYEQYF
DNA: TGTGCCAGCAGCTTGGGACCACGGGACACCACCTACGAGCAGTACTTC
D: NA
V: TRBV5-6
J: TRBJ2-7
size: once

CDR3: CASNERGSSPYEQYF
DNA: TGTGCCAGCAACGAACGGGGGAGCAGCCCCTACGAGCAGTACTTC
D: NA
V: TRBV6-5
J: TRBJ2-7
size: NA

CDR3: CASSRTGSSYEQYF
DNA: TGTGCCAGCAGCCGCACCGGGAGCTCCTACGAGCAGTACTTC
D: NA
V: TRBV7-9
J: TRBJ2-7
size: NA

CDR3: CAWREERTSPYNEQFF
DNA: TGTGCCTGGAGGGAAGAACGGACTAGCCCCTACAATGAGCAGTTCTTC
D: TRBD2
V: TRBV30
J: TRBJ2-1
size: NA

CDR3: CASSETSGRPETQYF
DNA: TGTGCCAGCAGCGAGACTAGCGGGAGACCAGAGACCCAGTACTTC
D: TRBD2
V: TRBV7-2
J: TRBJ2-5
size: NA

CDR3: CASSPGQVMSGYTF
DNA: TGTGCCAGCAGCCCCGGACAGGTGATGAGTGGCTACACCTTC
D: TRBD1
V: TRBV5-4
J: TRBJ1-2
size: NA

CDR3: CASSFTGLAGGSGSYEQYF
DNA: TGTGCCAGTAGTTTTACGGGACTAGCGGGAGGAAGCGGCTCCTACGAGCAGTACTTC
D: TRBD2
V: TRBV19
J: TRBJ2-7
size: NA

CDR3: CASSFSPGPYEQYF
DNA: TGTGCCAGCAGTTTCTCGCCAGGCCCCTACGAGCAGTACTTC
D: NA
V: TRBV27
J: TRBJ2-7
size: NA

CDR3: CASSPRGGRDRETQYF
DNA: TGCGCCAGCAGCCCACGGGGAGGGAGGGATCGAGAGACCCAGTACTTC
D: TRBD2
V: TRBV4-1
J: TRBJ2-5
size: NA

CDR3: CASSQETSPTGELFF
DNA: TGCGCCAGCAGCCAAGAGACTAGCCCAACCGGGGAGCTGTTTTTT
D: TRBD2
V: TRBV4-1
J: TRBJ2-2
size: NA

CDR3: CASSSLAGVTGDTQYF
DNA: TGTGCCAGCAGTTCACTAGCGGGAGTAACGGGGGATACGCAGTATTTT
D: TRBD2
V: TRBV28
J: TRBJ2-3
size: NA

CDR3: CASSGAVAGGACIQYF
DNA: TGCGCCAGCAGCGGCGCGGTAGCGGGAGGGGCGTGCATTCAGTACTTC
D: TRBD2
V: TRBV5-1
J: TRBJ2-4
size: NA

CDR3: CATSRDLAGGNVRETQYF
DNA: TGTGCCACCAGCAGAGATCTAGCGGGAGGGAACGTTCGAGAGACCCAGTACTTC
D: TRBD2
V: TRBV15
J: TRBJ2-5
size: NA

CDR3: CASSPYSRQGESTDTQYF
DNA: TGTGCCAGCAGTCCCTATTCCCGCCAGGGGGAGAGTACAGATACGCAGTATTTT
D: TRBD1
V: TRBV27
J: TRBJ2-3
size: NA

CDR3: CASSAASGIQETQYF
DNA: TGTGCCAGCAGTGCGGCTAGCGGGATCCAAGAGACCCAGTACTTC
D: TRBD2
V: TRBV25-1
J: TRBJ2-5
size: NA

CDR3: CASSLKVGADYGYTF
DNA: TGTGCCAGCAGTCTGAAGGTGGGCGCCGACTATGGCTACACCTTC
D: NA
V: TRBV28
J: TRBJ1-2
size: NA

CDR3: CASSPTNRGHQPQHF
DNA: TGTGCCAGCAGTCCAACGAACAGGGGGCATCAGCCCCAGCATTTT
D: TRBD1
V: TRBV6-5
J: TRBJ1-5
size: NA

CDR3: CASSFLREGPDTQYF
DNA: TGCGCCAGCAGCTTCTTGCGGGAGGGGCCAGATACGCAGTATTTT
D: TRBD2
V: TRBV5-1
J: TRBJ2-3
size: NA